The 14 T cell receptor beta chains below were found in one sample sequenced in a study of cytomegalovirus exposure and HLA in healthy donors. It was with 60 Vbeta and 13 Jbeta primers that the PCR ran. Sequenced by immunoSEQ multiplex PCR; TCRdb stores in-frame clones only, minus some. This sample has approximately 140,000 clones; around 75% occur once, and the top ten carry about 4%. The sequenced sample was PBMCs. All receptors derive from a human donor in good health.

This rearrangement joins TRBV18 to TRBJ1-1; the D gene is possibly TRBD1 (6 bases). The CDR3 runs 15 residues. Germline CDR1 is KGHSH and CDR2 is LQKENI. The V and J ends lost 1 base and 4 bases respectively, with 13 bases between them. In DNA form, the CDR3 reads TGTGCCAGCTCACCACTGGCAGGGGTGGTCACTGAAGCTTTCTTT. Encoded protein: CASSPLAGVVTEAFF.

The gene calls are TRBV27 and TRBJ1-2, with D possibly matching TRBD1 (6 bases). V lost 6 bases, J lost 8 bases, and 13 bases lay in between. This CDR3 contains 12 residues. Germline CDR1 MNHEY, CDR2 SMNVEV (reference sequence). The CDR3 DNA reads TGTGCCAGCAGCGCAGGGGTGGGAGGCTACACCTTC. Translated, it gives CASSAGVGGYTF.

J is TRBJ2-7 and V is TRBV10-3; 7 bases are a match to TRBD1. The CDR3 has 14 amino acids. V lost 6 bases to trimming and J lost 1 base; unmatched junction nucleotides: 6. The V gene's germline CDR1 is ENHRY and CDR2 SYGVKD. Here the CDR3 reads CAISRDSWSYEQYF. The CDR3 coding sequence is TGTGCCATCAGCCGGGACAGTTGGTCCTACGAGCAGTACTTC.

In this sample, this clone turned up once. The CDR3 DNA follows: TGCGCCAGCGCTCCGCTAGCGGGGGGCACAGATACGCAGTATTTT. Residues: CASAPLAGGTDTQYF. The V and J genes are TRBV5-1 and TRBJ2-3; 10 bases agree with TRBD2. The CDR3 extends over 15 amino acids. Per germline, CDR1 SGHRS and CDR2 YFSETQ. V lost 7 bases and J lost 1; bases outside the gene matches: 6.

The chain uses TRBV5-1 and TRBJ2-3; D is ambiguous. CDR1 and CDR2 (germline): SGHRS, YFSETQ. The length of the CDR3 is 13 residues. The V end lost 0 bases, the J end lost 4 bases, and 6 bases lay between the germline ends. The CDR3 here is CASSLASADTQYF. The CDR3 coding sequence is TGCGCCAGCAGCTTGGCCAGCGCAGATACGCAGTATTTT.

The gene calls are TRBV27 and TRBJ1-1, with D possibly being TRBD1 (6 bases). CDR1 and CDR2 (germline): MNHEY, SMNVEV (reference sequence). Trimming cost V 8 bases and J 5 bases, with 18 bases left between them. The CDR3 has 14 amino acids. In DNA, the CDR3 is TGTGCCAGCGGACGAGGCAGGGGTGGGACTGAAGCTTTCTTT. It is translated as CASGRGRGGTEAFF.

The chain couples TRBV27 to TRBJ1-5; D perhaps matches TRBD1 (5 bases). The germline V gene encodes CDR1 MNHEY and CDR2 SMNVEV (reference sequence). This CDR3 is built from 15 residues. The V end lost 10 bases, the J end lost 3 bases, and 19 bases lay between the germline ends. CDR3 bases: TGTGCCACCTTGCCTCGGGGGTCCCTCAATCAGCCCCAGCATTTT. Translation gives CATLPRGSLNQPQHF.

The chain combines TRBV2 with TRBJ1-6; D remains unclear. Per the germline V gene, CDR1 is SNHLY and CDR2 is FYNNEI. With 0 bases removed from V and 1 base from J, the gap between germline ends came to 4 bases. The CDR3 has 15 residues. The CDR3 region has the DNA TGTGCCAGCAGTGAAGCCGGGTCCTATAATTCACCCCTCCACTTT. This gives the protein CASSEAGSYNSPLHF.

This chain joins TRBV30 and TRBJ2-1, with D perhaps TRBD2 (6 bases). The CDR3 is 13 amino acids. In germline, CDR1 is GTSNPN, CDR2 SVGIG (reference sequence). V was clipped by 6 bases and J by 1 base, with 10 bases between them. CDR3 amino acids: CACSSASYNEQFF. The CDR3 DNA follows: TGTGCCTGCTCTAGCGCTTCCTACAATGAGCAGTTCTTC.

V usage is TRBV5-6 and J usage is TRBJ2-1, with 13 bases fitting TRBD2. Trimming cost V 0 bases and J 7 bases; bases outside gene matches: 13. The CDR3 sequence is 19 residues long. Per the germline V gene, CDR1 is SGHDT and CDR2 is YYEEEE. The CDR3 region has the DNA TGTGCCAGCAGCTTGGCAAGGGTGAGGACTAGCGGGAGTGGTAATGAGCAGTTCTTC. It yields the protein CASSLARVRTSGSGNEQFF.

This clone was observed a handful of times. J is TRBJ2-7 and V is TRBV28; TRBD2 aligns across 8 bases. There are 15 residues in the CDR3. Germline loops: CDR1 MDHEN, CDR2 SYDVKM. Trimming removed 6 bases from V and 4 bases from J; junction bases left unmatched: 11. DNA for the CDR3: TGTGCCAGCAGCCCCCCAGCGGGAGTAATGTACGAGCAGTACTTC. Protein sequence: CASSPPAGVMYEQYF.

This chain links TRBV5-6 with TRBJ2-3, with D perhaps TRBD1 (6 bases). The germline CDR1 and CDR2 sequences are SGHDT and YYEEEE. This CDR3 contains 15 residues. The germline V and J ends were trimmed by 4 bases and 2 bases, with 14 bases remaining between them. In nucleotides, the CDR3 is TGTGCCAGCAGCCAGGGGACGTGGAACACAGATACGCAGTATTTT. Translating it yields CASSQGTWNTDTQYF.

The chain links TRBV5-4 to TRBJ2-5, with 7 positions matching TRBD2. The CDR3 loop spans 13 amino acids. CDR1 SGHNT and CDR2 YYREEE come from the germline V gene (reference sequence). Trimming removed 1 base from V and 5 bases from J; junction bases left unmatched: 2. In nucleotides, the CDR3 is TGTGCCAGCAGCTTGTTGCGGGGGGAGACCCAGTACTTC. It yields the protein CASSLLRGETQYF.

The gene calls are TRBV20-1 and TRBJ1-5; D gene uncertain. CDR3 length: 9 amino acids. The V gene lost 6 bases and the J gene lost 6 bases, with 3 bases spanning the gap. Germline assignment: CDR1 DFQATT and CDR2 SNEGSKA (reference sequence). The CDR3 coding sequence is TGCAGTGCCAGTCAGCCCCAGCATTTT. Translated: CSASQPQHF.